Below, one TCR beta chain is given with its context. The sample comes from a study of blood T cell repertoires in COVID-19. Overall study context: The study drew acute and convalescent COVID-19 samples from the United States, Italy and Spain. PBMCs, B-cell-depleted T cells, or T cells provided the cDNA or gDNA that made up the material.

Original handling: It was from reference gene primer amplification that nucleated cell counts were estimated. Clones were sequenced by immunoSEQ multiplex PCR, and TCRdb holds only the in-frame ones, with some missing. The V and J calls and the clone size are those of that table, but D and trimming were determined from the DNA. The repertoire has around 97,000 clones, over 85% of them found once; the top ten carry roughly 18%. Germline assignment: CDR1 SNHLY and CDR2 FYNNEI. V was clipped by 8 bases and J by 10 bases, with 15 bases between them. The CDR3 has 13 residues. The chain employs TRBV2 and TRBJ1-6; a possible D gene is TRBD1 (6 bases). The source of this sequence is an elderly woman in a cohort sampled during active COVID-19. The sequencing sample was made of peripheral blood. CDR3 sequence reads: CASHREGASPLHF. As DNA, the CDR3 is TGTGCCAGCCACAGGGAAGGAGCATCACCCCTCCACTTT.